These 15 T cell receptor beta chains share one sample of origin, sequenced in a study of cytomegalovirus exposure and HLA in healthy donors. Using immunoSEQ multiplex PCR, the repertoire was profiled, and TCRdb retains in-frame clones only, with some absent. The sample yields about 130,000 clones, roughly 89% seen once. Sequencing was performed on PBMCs. All receptors derive from a man younger than 45 in good health and CMV-seronegative.

The chain carries TRBV10-1 and TRBJ2-2; possible D gene TRBD1, 5 bases. The CDR3 runs to 15 residues. The germline V gene has CDR1 WNHNN and CDR2 SYGVQD (reference sequence). Trimming removed 6 bases at V and 2 bases at J, with 13 bases between. DNA for the CDR3: TGCGCCAGCAGCAGGACAACCGTAAACACCGGGGAGCTGTTTTTT. Residues: CASSRTTVNTGELFF.

The chain carries TRBV4-3 and TRBJ1-5, with 7 positions matching TRBD1. Germline CDR1 and CDR2: LGHNA and YSLEER. This CDR3 comprises 15 residues. With 4 bases clipped from V and 4 bases from J, the junction kept 7 bases outside the gene matches. This chain's CDR3 is CASSLGRGLNQPQHF. The CDR3 DNA is TGCGCCAGCAGCCTTGGAAGGGGGCTGAATCAGCCCCAGCATTTT.

The rearrangement uses TRBV27 and TRBJ2-5; 8 bases match TRBD2. Germline assignment: CDR1 MNHEY and CDR2 SMNVEV (reference sequence). The J segment lost 9 bases and the V segment lost 4 bases, leaving 4 bases of the junction unmatched. The CDR3 is made up of 12 amino acids. The CDR3 sequence: CASSWTGGAQYF. CDR3 coding DNA: TGTGCCAGCAGTTGGACCGGGGGGGCCCAGTACTTC.

This chain uses TRBV27 with TRBJ2-7; TRBD1 aligns across 10 bases. CDR3 length equals 16 residues. The trim removed 6 bases at V and 4 bases at J, leaving 12 bases unmatched. Germline CDR1 MNHEY, CDR2 SMNVEV (reference sequence). CDR3 coding DNA: TGTGCCAGCAGATACTCTACCGGGACAGGGGAATACGAGCAGTACTTC. This sequence encodes CASRYSTGTGEYEQYF.

This chain connects TRBV9 to TRBJ1-1, with a tentative D call TRBD1 (5 bases). The germline V gene has CDR1 SGDLS and CDR2 YYNGEE. CDR3 size: 14 residues. Trimming removed 3 bases at V and 4 bases at J, with 13 bases between. The CDR3 sequence is CASSEGLTPTEAFF. CDR3 DNA sequence: TGTGCCAGCAGCGAGGGACTAACCCCCACTGAAGCTTTCTTT.

V is TRBV15 and J is TRBJ1-2, with D possibly being TRBD1 (5 bases). V gave up 7 bases and J gave up 4 bases, with 19 bases separating them. The CDR3 runs to 15 residues. The germline gives CDR1 LNHNV, CDR2 YYDKDF (reference sequence). In DNA form, the CDR3 reads TGTGCCACCACGTCGGGCAGGGAAATTGGCTATGGCTACACCTTC. Its translation: CATTSGREIGYGYTF.

V is TRBV11-2 and J is TRBJ2-7, with D possibly TRBD1 on 6 matching bases. The germline V and J ends were trimmed by 2 bases and 3 bases, with 20 bases remaining between them. The germline V gene has CDR1 SGHAT and CDR2 FQNNGV. The CDR3 length is 17 residues. CDR3 DNA: TGTGCCAGCAGCTTAACAGAGGGGGTCGCAGCACTCTACGAGCAGTACTTC. Translation: CASSLTEGVAALYEQYF.

The V and J genes are TRBV2 and TRBJ1-4, with 7 bases that match TRBD1. J gave up 8 bases and V 10 bases, and 10 bases lay outside the gene matches. The germline CDR1 and CDR2 sequences are SNHLY and FYNNEI. The CDR3 runs to 13 residues. The DNA for the CDR3 is TGTGCCACCCACAGGGGCCCAGGAGAAAAACTGTTTTTT. This encodes CATHRGPGEKLFF. The entire variable domain, with the rest obtained from reference TRBV2 and TRBJ1-4, is as follows: EPEVTQTPSHQVTQMGQEVILRCVPISNHLYFYWYRQILGQKVEFLVSFYNNEISEKSEIFDDQFSVERPDGSNFTLKIRSTKLEDSAMYFCATHRGPGEKLFFGSGTQLSVL.

This clone was detected only once. The rearrangement uses TRBV7-6 and TRBJ1-5; no firm D call. Germline CDR1 reads SGHVS; CDR2 reads FNYEAQ. V was cut by 1 base and J by 1 base, with 17 bases left in between. This CDR3 is 18 amino acids long. The CDR3 DNA reads TGTGCCAGCAGCTTAGACCCCCCGGGCCCGGGGAGCAATCAGCCCCAGCATTTT. Translation: CASSLDPPGPGSNQPQHF. Drawing the rest from reference TRBV7-6 and TRBJ1-5, the complete variable domain is GAGVSQSPRYKVTKRGQDVALRCDPISGHVSLYWYRQALGQGPEFLTYFNYEAQQDKSGLPNDRFSAERPEGSISTLTIQRTEQRDSAMYRCASSLDPPGPGSNQPQHFGDGTRLSIL.

The chain has TRBV6-1 and TRBJ2-4, with 7 bases aligning to TRBD1. Germline assignment: CDR1 MNHNS and CDR2 SASEGT. This CDR3 comprises 16 residues. V shed 3 bases and J 1 base; nucleotides not matched to a gene: 6. This CDR3 reads CASSDDRVGAKNIQYF. CDR3 sequence (DNA): TGTGCCAGCAGTGACGACAGGGTAGGGGCCAAAAACATTCAGTACTTC.

The V call is TRBV7-8, the J call TRBJ1-2, with 7 bases identical to TRBD1. Trimming at V came to 5 bases and at J to 7 bases, leaving 19 bases not matched to a gene. Germline V gene data show CDR1 as SGHVS and CDR2 as FQNEAQ. The CDR3 spans 17 residues. The CDR3 bases are TGTGCCAGCAGCCCCAGCCCGACAGGGAACCTTTTGACTGGCTACACCTTC. This encodes CASSPSPTGNLLTGYTF.

The chain joins TRBV27 to TRBJ2-2, with D possibly TRBD2 on 5 matching bases. The V gene's germline CDR1 is MNHEY and CDR2 SMNVEV (reference sequence). The CDR3 spans 15 residues. V lost 3 bases to trimming and J lost 6 bases, with 14 bases between them. For the CDR3, the DNA is TGTGCCAGCAGTTTGTTCGGGGAACGGGCCGGGGAGCTGTTTTTT. Translation: CASSLFGERAGELFF.

The rearrangement links TRBV5-1 to TRBJ2-3, with D possibly TRBD1 on 5 matching bases. Trimming cost V 5 bases and J 1 base, with 14 bases left between them. CDR1 is SGHRS and CDR2 is YFSETQ in the germline V gene. The CDR3 has 15 amino acids. CDR3 protein: CASRPGPQGTDTQYF. CDR3 in DNA: TGCGCCAGCAGGCCCGGGCCACAGGGCACAGATACGCAGTATTTT.

This chain uses TRBV4-3 with TRBJ2-1; a possible D gene is TRBD2 (6 bases). Trimming took 4 bases from V and 8 from J, leaving 21 bases between them. The CDR3 extends over 16 amino acids. Germline CDR1 LGHNA, CDR2 YSLEER. The CDR3 DNA is TGCGCCAGCAGCCCGGGGGTATTTACAGGACGATATGAGCAGTTCTTC. Translated, it gives CASSPGVFTGRYEQFF.

This chain uses TRBV6-5 with TRBJ1-2, with 7 bases that match TRBD1. The germline V gene encodes CDR1 MNHEY and CDR2 SVGAGI. V lost 4 bases and J lost 5; bases outside the gene matches: 4. This CDR3 is built from 13 residues. The CDR3 reads CASSSPRGYGYTF. Written as DNA, the CDR3 is TGTGCCAGCAGTTCCCCCAGGGGGTATGGCTACACCTTC.